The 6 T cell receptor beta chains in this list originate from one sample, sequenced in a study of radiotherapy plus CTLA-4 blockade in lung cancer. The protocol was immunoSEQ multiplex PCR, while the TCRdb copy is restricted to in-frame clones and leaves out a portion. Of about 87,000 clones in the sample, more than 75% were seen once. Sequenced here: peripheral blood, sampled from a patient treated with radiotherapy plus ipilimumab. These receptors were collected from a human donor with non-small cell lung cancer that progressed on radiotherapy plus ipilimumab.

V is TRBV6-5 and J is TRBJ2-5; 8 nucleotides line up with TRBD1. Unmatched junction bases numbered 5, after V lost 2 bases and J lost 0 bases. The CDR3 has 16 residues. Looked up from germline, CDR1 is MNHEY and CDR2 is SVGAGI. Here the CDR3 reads CASSYDMGQDQETQYF. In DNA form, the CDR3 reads TGTGCCAGCAGTTACGACATGGGACAGGACCAAGAGACCCAGTACTTC.

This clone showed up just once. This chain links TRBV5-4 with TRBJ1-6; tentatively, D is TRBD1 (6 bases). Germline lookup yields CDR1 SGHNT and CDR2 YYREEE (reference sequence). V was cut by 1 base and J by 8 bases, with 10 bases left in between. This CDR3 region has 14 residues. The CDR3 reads CASSLTGNDSPLHF. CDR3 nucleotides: TGTGCCAGCAGCTTGACAGGGAACGATTCACCCCTCCACTTT.

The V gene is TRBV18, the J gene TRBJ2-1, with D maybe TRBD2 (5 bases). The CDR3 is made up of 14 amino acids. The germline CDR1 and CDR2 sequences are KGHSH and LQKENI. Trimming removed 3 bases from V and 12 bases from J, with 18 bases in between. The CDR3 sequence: CASSPLGLDVVQFF. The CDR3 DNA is TGTGCCAGCTCACCTCTAGGACTCGACGTGGTGCAGTTCTTC.

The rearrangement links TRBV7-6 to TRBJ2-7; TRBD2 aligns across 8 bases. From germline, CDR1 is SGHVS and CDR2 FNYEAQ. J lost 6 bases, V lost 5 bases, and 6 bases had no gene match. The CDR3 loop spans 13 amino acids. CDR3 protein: CASSTRGGGEQYF. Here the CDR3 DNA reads TGTGCCAGCAGCACACGGGGGGGCGGCGAGCAGTACTTC.

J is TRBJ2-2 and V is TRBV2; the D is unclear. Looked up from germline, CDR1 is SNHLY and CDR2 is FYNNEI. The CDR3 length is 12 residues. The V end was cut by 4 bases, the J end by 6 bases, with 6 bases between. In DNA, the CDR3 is TGTGCCAGCAGTGCCGTTCCCGGGGAGCTGTTTTTT. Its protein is CASSAVPGELFF.

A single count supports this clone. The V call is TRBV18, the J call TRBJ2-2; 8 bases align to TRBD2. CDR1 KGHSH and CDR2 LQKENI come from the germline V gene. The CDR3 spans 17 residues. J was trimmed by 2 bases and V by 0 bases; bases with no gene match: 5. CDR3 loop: CASSPPRGRYNTGELFF. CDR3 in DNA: TGTGCCAGCTCACCACCCCGCGGGAGGTACAACACCGGGGAGCTGTTTTTT.